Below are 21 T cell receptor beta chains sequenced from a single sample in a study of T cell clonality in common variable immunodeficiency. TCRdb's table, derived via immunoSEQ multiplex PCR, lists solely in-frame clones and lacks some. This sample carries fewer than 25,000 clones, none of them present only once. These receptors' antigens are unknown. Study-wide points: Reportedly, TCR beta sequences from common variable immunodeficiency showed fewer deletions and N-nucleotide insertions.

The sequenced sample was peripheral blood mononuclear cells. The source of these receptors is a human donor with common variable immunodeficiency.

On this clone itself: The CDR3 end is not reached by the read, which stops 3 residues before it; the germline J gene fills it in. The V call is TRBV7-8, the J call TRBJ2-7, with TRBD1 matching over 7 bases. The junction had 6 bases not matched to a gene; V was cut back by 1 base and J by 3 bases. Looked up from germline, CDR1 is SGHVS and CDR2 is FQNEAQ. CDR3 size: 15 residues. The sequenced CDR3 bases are TGTGCCAGCAGCTTAGAGGCAGGGGGATTCTACGAG. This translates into CASSLEAGGFYE. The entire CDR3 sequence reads CASSLEAGGFYEQYF.

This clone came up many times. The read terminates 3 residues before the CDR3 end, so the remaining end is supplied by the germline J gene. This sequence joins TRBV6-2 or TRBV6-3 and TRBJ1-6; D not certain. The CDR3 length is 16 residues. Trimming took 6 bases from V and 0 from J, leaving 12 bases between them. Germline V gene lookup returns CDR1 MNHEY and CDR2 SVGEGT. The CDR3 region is CASSQRAGSYNSPLHF. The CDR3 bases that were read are TGTGCCAGCAGCCAACGAGCGGGCTCCTATAATTCACCC.

Partial CDR3 DNA: TGTGCCAGCTCACCGAGGACAGGCCAAGAGACC. Translated: CASSPRTGQET. In full, the CDR3 is CASSPRTGQETQYF. The V and J genes are TRBV18 and TRBJ2-5; TRBD1 matches at 7 bases. The read terminates 3 residues ahead of where the CDR3 ends, so the germline J gene completes it. The CDR3 length is 14 residues. V gave up 3 bases and J gave up 1 base; unmatched junction bases: 2. The germline V gene has CDR1 KGHSH and CDR2 LQKENI.

The CDR3 is CASSVDSRDTEAFF. The part of the CDR3 DNA that was read is TGTGCCAGTAGTGTTGACTCCAGAGACACTGAA. The rearrangement joins TRBV19 to TRBJ1-1; D is uncertain. The CDR3 goes on 3 residues after the read ends, and that part is filled in from the germline J gene. Trimming left V 5 bases short and J 3 bases short, with 13 bases between. Germline V CDR1 and CDR2: LNHDA, SQIVND (reference sequence). The CDR3 is made up of 14 amino acids.

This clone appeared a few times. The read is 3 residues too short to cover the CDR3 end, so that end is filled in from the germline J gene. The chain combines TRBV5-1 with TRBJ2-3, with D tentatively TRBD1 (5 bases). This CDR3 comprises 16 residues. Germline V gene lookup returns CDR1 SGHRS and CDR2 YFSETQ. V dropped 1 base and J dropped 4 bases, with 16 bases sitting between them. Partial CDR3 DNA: TGCGCCAGCAGCTTGCTTCTCCCGAAGGGGCCAGATACG. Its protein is CASSLLLPKGPDT. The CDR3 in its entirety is CASSLLLPKGPDTQYF.

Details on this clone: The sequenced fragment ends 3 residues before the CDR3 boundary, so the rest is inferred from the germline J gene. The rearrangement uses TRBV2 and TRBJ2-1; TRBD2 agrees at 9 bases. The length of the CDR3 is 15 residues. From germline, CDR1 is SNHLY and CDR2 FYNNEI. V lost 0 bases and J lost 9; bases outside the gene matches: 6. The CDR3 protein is CASSEALREGPEQFF. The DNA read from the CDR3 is TGTGCCAGCAGTGAAGCATTGCGGGAGGGCCCTGAG.

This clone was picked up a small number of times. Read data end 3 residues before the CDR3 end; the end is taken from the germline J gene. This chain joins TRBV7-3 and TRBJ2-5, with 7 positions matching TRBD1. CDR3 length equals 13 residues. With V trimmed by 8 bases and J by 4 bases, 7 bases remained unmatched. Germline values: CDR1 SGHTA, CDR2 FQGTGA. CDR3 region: CASSQGWGETQYF. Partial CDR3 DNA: TGTGCCAGCTCACAGGGGTGGGGAGAGACC. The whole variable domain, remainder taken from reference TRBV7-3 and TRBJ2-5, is GAGVSQTPSNKVTEKGKYVELRCDPISGHTALYWYRQSLGQGPEFLIYFQGTGAADDSGLPNDRFFAVRPEGSVSTLKIQRTERGDSAVYLCASSQGWGETQYFGPGTRLLVL.

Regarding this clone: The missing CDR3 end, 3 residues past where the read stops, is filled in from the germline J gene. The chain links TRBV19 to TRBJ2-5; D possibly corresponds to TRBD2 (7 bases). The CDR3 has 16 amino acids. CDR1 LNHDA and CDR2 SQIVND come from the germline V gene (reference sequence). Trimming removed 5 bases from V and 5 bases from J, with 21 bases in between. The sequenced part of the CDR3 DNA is TGTGCCAGTAGTGCCGACACTCTGGGGGGGCGGGAGACC. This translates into CASSADTLGGRET. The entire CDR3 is CASSADTLGGRETQYF. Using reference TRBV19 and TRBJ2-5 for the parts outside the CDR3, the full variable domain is DGGITQSPKYLFRKEGQNVTLSCEQNLNHDAMYWYRQDPGQGLRLIYYSQIVNDFQKGDIAEGYSVSREKKESFPLTVTSAQKNPTAFYLCASSADTLGGRETQYFGPGTRLLVL.

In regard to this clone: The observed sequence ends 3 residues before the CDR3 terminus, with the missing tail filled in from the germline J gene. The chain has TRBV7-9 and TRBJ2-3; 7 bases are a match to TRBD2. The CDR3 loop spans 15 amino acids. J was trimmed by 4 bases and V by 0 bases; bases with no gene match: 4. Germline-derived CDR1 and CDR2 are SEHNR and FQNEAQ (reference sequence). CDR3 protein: CASSLAGLGADTQYF. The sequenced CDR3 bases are TGTGCCAGCAGCTTAGCAGGACTAGGCGCAGATACG.

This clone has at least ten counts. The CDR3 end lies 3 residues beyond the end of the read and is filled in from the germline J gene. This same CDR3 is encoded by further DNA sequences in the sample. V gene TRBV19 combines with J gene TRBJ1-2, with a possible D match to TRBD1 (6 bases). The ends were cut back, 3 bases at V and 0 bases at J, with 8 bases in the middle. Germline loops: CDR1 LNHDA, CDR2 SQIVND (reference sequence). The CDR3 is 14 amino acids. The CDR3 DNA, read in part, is TGTGCCAGTAGTATTACAGGGTCTAACTATGGC. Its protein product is CASSITGSNYG. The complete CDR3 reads CASSITGSNYGYTF.

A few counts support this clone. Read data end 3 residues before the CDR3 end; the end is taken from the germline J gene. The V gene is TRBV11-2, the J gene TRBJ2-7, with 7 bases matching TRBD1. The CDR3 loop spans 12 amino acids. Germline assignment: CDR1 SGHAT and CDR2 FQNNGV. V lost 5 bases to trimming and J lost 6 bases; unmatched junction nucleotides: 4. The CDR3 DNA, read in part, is TGTGCCAGCAGCGAGGGGGCTATCGAG. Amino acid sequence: CASSEGAIE. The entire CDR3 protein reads CASSEGAIEQYF.

The part of the CDR3 DNA that was read is TGTGCCAGCAGCTTAACCGGGGACACCAAAGGG. Translation: CASSLTGDTKG. The entire CDR3 sequence reads CASSLTGDTKGAFF. This chain joins TRBV7-3 and TRBJ1-1; D might be TRBD1 (6 bases). The read ends 3 residues before the CDR3 terminus; that terminus is restored from the germline J gene. The germline CDR1 and CDR2 sequences are SGHTA and FQGTGA. This CDR3 region has 14 residues.

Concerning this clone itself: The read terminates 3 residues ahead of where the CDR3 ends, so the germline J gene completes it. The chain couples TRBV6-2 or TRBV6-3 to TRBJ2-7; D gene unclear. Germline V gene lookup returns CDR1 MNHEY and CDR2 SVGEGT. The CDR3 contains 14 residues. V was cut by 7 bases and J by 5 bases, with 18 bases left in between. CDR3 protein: CASKQQPRDHEQYF. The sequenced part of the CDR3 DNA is TGTGCCAGCAAACAACAACCTCGAGATCACGAG.

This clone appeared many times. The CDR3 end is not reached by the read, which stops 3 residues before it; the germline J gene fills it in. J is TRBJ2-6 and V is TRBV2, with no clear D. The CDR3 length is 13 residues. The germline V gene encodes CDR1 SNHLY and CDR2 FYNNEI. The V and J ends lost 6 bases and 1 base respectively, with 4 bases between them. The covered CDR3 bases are TGTGCCAGCAGGACATCTGGGGCCAACGTC. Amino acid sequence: CASRTSGANV. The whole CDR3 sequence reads CASRTSGANVLTF.

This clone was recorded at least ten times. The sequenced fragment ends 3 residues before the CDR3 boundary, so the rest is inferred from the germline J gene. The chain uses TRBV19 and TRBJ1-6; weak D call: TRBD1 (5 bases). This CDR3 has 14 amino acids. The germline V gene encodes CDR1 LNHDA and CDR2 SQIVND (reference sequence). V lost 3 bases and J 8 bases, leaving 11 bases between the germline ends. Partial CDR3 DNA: TGTGCCAGTAGTATTGTGACAGATCATTCACCC. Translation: CASSIVTDHSP. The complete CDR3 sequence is CASSIVTDHSPLHF.

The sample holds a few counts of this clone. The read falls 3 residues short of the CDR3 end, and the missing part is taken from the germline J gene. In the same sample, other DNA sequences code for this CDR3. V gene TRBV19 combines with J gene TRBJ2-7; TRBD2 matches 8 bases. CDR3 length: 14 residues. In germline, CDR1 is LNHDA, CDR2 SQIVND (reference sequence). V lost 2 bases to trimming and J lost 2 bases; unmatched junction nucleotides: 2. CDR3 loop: CASSITSGPYEQYF. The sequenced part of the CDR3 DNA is TGTGCCAGTAGTATAACTAGCGGCCCCTACGAG.

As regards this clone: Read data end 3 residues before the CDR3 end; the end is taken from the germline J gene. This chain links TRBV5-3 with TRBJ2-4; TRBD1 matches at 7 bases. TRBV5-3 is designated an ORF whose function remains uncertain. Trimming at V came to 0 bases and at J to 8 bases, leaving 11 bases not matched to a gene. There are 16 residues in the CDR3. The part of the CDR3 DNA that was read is TGTGCCAGAAGCTTGGAACGGACAGGCCTGAGGGACATT. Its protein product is CARSLERTGLRDI. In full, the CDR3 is CARSLERTGLRDIQYF.

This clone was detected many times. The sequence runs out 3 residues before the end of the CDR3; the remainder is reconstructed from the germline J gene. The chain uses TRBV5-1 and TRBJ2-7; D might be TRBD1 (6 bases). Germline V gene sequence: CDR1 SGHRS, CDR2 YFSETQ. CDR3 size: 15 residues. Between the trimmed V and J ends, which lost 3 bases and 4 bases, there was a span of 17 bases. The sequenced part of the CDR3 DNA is TGCGCCAGCAGCTCCCGAGGGGGAAGAGAATACGAG. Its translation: CASSSRGGREYE. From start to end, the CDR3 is CASSSRGGREYEQYF.

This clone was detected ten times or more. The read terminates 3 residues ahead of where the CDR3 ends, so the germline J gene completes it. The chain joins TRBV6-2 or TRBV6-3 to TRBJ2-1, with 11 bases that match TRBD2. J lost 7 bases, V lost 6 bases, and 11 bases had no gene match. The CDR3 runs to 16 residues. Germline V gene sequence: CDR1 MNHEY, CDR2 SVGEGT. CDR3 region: CASRLRLAGLTNEQFF. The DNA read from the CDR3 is TGTGCCAGCAGACTAAGACTAGCGGGGCTCACGAATGAG.

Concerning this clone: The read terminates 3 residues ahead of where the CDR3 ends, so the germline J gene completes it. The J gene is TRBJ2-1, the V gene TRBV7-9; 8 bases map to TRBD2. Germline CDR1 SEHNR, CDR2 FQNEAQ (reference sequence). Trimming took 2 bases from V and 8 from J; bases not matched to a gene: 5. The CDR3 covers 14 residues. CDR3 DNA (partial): TGTGCCAGCAGCTTAAAGGGACTAGTTGATGAG. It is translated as CASSLKGLVDE. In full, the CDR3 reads CASSLKGLVDEQFF.

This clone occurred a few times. CDR3 in amino acids: CASRSSGTTYNEQFF. The sequenced CDR3 bases are TGTGCCAGCAGATCCTCCGGGACTACGTACAATGAG. The chain uses TRBV6-2 or TRBV6-3 and TRBJ2-1; 7 bases are a match to TRBD2. The observed sequence ends 3 residues before the CDR3 terminus, with the missing tail filled in from the germline J gene. CDR1 is MNHEY and CDR2 is SVGEGT in the germline V gene. Trimming cost V 6 bases and J 4 bases; bases outside gene matches: 9. The CDR3 sequence is 15 residues long.